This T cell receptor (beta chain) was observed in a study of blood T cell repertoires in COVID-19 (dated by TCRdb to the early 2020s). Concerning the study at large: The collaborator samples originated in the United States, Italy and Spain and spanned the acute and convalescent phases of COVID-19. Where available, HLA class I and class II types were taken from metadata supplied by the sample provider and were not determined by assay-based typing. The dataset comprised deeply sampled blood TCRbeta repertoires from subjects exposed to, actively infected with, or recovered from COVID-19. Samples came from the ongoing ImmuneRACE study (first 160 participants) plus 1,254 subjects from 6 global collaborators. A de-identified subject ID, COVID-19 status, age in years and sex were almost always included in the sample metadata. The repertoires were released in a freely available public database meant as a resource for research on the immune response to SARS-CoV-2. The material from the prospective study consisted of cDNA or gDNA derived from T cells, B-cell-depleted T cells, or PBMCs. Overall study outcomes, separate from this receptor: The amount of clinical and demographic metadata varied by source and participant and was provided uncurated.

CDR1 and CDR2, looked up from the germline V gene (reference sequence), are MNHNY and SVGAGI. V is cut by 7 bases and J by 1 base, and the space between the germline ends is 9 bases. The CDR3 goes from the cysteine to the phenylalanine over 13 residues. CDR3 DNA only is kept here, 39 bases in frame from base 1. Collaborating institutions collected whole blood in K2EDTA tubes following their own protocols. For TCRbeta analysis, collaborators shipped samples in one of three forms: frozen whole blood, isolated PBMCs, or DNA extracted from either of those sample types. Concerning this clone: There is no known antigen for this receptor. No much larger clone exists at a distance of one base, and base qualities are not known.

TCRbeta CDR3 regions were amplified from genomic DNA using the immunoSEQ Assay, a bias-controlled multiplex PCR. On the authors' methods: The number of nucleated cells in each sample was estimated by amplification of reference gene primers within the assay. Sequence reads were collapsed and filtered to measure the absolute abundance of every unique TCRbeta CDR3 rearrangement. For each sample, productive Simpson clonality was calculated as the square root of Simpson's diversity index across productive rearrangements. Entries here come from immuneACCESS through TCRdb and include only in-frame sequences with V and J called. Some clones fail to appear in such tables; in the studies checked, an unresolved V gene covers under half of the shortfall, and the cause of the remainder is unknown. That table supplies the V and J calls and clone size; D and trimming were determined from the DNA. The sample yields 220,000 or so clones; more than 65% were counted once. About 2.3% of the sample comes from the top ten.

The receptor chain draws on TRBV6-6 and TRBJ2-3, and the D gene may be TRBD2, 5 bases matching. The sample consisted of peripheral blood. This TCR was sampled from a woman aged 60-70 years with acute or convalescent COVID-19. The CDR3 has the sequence CASTGIGTDTQYF. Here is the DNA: TGTGCCAGCACGGGGATCGGCACAGATACGCAGTATTTT.